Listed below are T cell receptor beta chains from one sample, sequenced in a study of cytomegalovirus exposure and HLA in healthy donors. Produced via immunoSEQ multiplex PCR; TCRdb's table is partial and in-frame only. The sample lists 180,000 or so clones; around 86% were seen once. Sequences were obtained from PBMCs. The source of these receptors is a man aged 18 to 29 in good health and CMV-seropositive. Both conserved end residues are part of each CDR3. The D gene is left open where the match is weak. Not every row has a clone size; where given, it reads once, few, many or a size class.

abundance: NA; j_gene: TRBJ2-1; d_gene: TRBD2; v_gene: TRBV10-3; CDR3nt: TGTGCCATCAGGGGACTAGCCGGAGGCGAGCAGTTCTTC; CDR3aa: CAIRGLAGGEQFF
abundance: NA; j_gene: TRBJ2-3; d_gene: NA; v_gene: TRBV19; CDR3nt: TGTGCCAGTAGTATGAAGCGGATAAGCACAGATACGCAGTATTTT; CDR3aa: CASSMKRISTDTQYF
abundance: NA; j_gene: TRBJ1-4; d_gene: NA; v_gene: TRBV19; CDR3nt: TGTGCCAGTGAGCGGGGACCTGGGAATGAAAAACTGTTTTTT; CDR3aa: CASERGPGNEKLFF
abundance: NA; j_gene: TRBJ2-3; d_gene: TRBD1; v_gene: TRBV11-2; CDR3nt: TGTGCCAGCAGCGTATGGACAGGGGAAGATACGCAGTATTTT; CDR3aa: CASSVWTGEDTQYF
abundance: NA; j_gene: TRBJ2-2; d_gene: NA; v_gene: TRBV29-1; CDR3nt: TGCAGCGCGTTGCTACGGAACAGGGAAACCGGGGAGCTGTTTTTT; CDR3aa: CSALLRNRETGELFF
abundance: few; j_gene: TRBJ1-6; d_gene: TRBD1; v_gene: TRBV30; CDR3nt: TGTGCCTGGAGTTCGGGACAGGGGGCAGGGGGTTCACCCCTCCACTTT; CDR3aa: CAWSSGQGAGGSPLHF
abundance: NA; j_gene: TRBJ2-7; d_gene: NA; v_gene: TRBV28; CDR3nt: TGTGCCAGCAGTTTCGGAGGCCCCCAGTACTTC; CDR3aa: CASSFGGPQYF
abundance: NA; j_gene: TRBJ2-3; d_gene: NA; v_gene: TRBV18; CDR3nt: TGTGCCAGCTCACCAGGGGCTAGCGGCACAGATACGCAGTATTTT; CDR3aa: CASSPGASGTDTQYF
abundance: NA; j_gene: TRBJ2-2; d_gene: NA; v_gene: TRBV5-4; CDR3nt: TGTGCCAGCAGCCCAGGCTATTCCACCGGGGAGCTGTTTTTT; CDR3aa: CASSPGYSTGELFF
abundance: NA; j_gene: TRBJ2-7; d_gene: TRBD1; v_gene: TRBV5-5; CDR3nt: TGTGCCAGCAGCTTAGGGACAGGGTGGTCCTACGAGCAGTACTTC; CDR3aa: CASSLGTGWSYEQYF
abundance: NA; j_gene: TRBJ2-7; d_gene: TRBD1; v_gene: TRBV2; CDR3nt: TGTGCCAGCAGAGGGCTTACAGGGGGCGCGCTTTACGAGCAGTACTTC; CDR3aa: CASRGLTGGALYEQYF
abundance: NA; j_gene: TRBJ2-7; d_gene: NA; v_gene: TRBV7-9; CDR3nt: TGTGCCAGCAGCTTGCGGGATAGGTTTGACGAGCAGTACTTC; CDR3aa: CASSLRDRFDEQYF
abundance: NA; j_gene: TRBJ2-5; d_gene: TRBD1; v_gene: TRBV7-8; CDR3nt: TGTGCCAGCACCCCGGGGACAGGGGCTACCCAGTACTTC; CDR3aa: CASTPGTGATQYF
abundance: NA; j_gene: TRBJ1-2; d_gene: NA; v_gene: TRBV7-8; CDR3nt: TGTGCCAGCAGCAATCGGGACTTCAACTACGGCTACACCTTC; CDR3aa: CASSNRDFNYGYTF
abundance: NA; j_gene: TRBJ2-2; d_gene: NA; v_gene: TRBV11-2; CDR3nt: TGTGCCAGCAGCCGTACAGGGAACACCGGGGAGCTGTTTTTT; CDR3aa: CASSRTGNTGELFF
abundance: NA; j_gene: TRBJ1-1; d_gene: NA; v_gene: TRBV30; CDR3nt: TGTGCCTGGACTCTGGGTCTGGCAGCGGAAGCTTTCTTT; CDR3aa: CAWTLGLAAEAFF
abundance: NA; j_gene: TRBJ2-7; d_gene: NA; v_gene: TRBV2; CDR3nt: TGTGCCAGCAGTGAAAGTCAGACTTATAACTACGAGCAGTACTTC; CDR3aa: CASSESQTYNYEQYF
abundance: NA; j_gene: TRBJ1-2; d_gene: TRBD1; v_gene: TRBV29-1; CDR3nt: TGCAGCGCCGACAGAGGGGACAGGGGGCCCTCAGCTAACTATGGCTACACCTTC; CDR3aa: CSADRGDRGPSANYGYTF
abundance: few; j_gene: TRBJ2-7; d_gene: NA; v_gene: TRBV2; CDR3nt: TGTGCCAGCGAAGGCAGCCACAGCTCCTACGAGCAGTACTTC; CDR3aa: CASEGSHSSYEQYF
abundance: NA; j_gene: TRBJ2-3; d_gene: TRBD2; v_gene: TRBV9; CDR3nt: TGTGCCAGCAGCGCTCCCGGACTAGCGGGGGGGATGGATACGCAGTATTTT; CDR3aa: CASSAPGLAGGMDTQYF
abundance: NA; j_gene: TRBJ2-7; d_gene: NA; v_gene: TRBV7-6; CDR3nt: TGTGCCAGCAGCCGACCGGAGTCCGGGAGCAGCTACGAGCAGTACTTC; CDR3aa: CASSRPESGSSYEQYF
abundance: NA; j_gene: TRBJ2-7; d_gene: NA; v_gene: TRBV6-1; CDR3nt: TGTGCCAGCGCTCAGTACGAGCAGTACTTC; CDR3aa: CASAQYEQYF
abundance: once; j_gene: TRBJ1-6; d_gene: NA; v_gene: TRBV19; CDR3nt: TGTGCCAGTAGTTCCGGCGGCTCACCCCTCCACTTT; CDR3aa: CASSSGGSPLHF
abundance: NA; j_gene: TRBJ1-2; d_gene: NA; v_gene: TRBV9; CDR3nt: TGTGCCAGCACACCCTACGGACAGAGCTATGGCTACACCTTC; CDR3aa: CASTPYGQSYGYTF
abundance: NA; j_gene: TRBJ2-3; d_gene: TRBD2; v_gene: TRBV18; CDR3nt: TGTGCCAGCTCACCCGGGCTAGCGGGAGTACGCGATACGCAGTATTTT; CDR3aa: CASSPGLAGVRDTQYF
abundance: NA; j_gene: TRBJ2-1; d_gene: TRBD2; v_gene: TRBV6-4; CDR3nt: TGTGCCAGCAGTGACCGGGGGGTCGATGAGCAGTTCTTC; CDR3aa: CASSDRGVDEQFF
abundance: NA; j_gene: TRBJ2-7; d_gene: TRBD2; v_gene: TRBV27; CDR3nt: TGTGCCAGCAGTCCGGGACTAGTCTACGAGCAGTACTTC; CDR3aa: CASSPGLVYEQYF
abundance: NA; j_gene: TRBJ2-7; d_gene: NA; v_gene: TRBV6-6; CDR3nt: TGTGCCAGCAGTTACCTGACGGGGGAAGAGCAGTACTTC; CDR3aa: CASSYLTGEEQYF
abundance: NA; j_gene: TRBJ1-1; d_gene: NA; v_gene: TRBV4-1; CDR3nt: TGCGCCAGCAGCCAGGGTAGATTCGGGGACACTGAAGCTTTCTTT; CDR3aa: CASSQGRFGDTEAFF
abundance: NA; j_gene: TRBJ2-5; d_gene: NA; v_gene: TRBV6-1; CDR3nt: TGTGCCAGCAGTGAGGGGGACTTCCCCGGGGAGACCCAGTACTTC; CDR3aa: CASSEGDFPGETQYF
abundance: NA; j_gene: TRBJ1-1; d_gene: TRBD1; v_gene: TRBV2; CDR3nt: TGTGCCAGCACACCGCAGGGGGCTAGAACTGAAGCTTTCTTT; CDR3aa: CASTPQGARTEAFF
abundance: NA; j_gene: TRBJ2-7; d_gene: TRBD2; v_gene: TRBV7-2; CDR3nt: TGTGCCAGCAGCGAACTAGCGGGGACCACCCCCTACGAGCAGTACTTC; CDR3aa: CASSELAGTTPYEQYF
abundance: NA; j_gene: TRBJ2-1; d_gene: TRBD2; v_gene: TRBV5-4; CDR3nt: TGTGCCAGCAGCTCCGAGGCTAGCGGGAGCAATGAGCAGTTCTTC; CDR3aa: CASSSEASGSNEQFF
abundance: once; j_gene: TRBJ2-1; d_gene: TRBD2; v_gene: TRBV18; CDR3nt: TGTGCCAGCTCACCGGGACTAGCGGGAGTGGGCAATGAGCAGTTCTTC; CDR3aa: CASSPGLAGVGNEQFF
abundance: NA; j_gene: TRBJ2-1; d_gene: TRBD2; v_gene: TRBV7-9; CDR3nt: TGTGCCAGCAGCTCAGGACTAGCGGTGAGCTCCTACAATGAGCAGTTCTTC; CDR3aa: CASSSGLAVSSYNEQFF
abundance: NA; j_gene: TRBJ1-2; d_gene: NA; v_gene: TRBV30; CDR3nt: TGTGCCTGGACCCTGGCAGGGGCACATGGCTACACCTTC; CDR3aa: CAWTLAGAHGYTF
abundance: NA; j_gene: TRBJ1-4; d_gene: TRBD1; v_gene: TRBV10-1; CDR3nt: TGCGCCATTGAGGGGTTCGACAGGGGTCATAATGAAAAACTGTTTTTT; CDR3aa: CAIEGFDRGHNEKLFF
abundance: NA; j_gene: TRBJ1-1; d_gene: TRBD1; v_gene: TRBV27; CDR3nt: TGTGCCAGCAGTCAAGGACAGGGGGTAGACGCTTTCTTT; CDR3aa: CASSQGQGVDAFF
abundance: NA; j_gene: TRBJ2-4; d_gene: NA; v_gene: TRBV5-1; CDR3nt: TGCGCCAGCAGCTTGGGGCCTAGCGATCGGAACATTCAGTACTTC; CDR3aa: CASSLGPSDRNIQYF
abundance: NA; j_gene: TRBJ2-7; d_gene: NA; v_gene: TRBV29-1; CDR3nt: TGCAGCGTTGAAGGGGCTTCCTACGAGCAGTACTTC; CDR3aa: CSVEGASYEQYF
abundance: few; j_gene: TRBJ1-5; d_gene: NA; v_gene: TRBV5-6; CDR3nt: TGTGCCAGCAGCTTGGGAGATCAGCCCCAGCATTTT; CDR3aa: CASSLGDQPQHF
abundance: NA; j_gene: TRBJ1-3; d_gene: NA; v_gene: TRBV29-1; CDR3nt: TGCAGCGTTTCCGGGGGGAGAACTGGAAACACCATATATTTT; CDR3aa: CSVSGGRTGNTIYF
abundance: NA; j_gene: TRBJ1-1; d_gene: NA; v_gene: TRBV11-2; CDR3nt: TGTGCCAGCAGCTTAACAGGGCAGGGAAGGAGAGGAACTGAAGCTTTCTTT; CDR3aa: CASSLTGQGRRGTEAFF
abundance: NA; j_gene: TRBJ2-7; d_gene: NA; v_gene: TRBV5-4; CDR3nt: TGTGCCAGCAGCCCCGGAGGGGGCGGCTACGAGCAGTACTTC; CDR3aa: CASSPGGGGYEQYF
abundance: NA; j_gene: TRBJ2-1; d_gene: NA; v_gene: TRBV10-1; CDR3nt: TGCGCCAGCAGTGAACCGCCCAGACAGTCTGCCTACAATGAGCAGTTCTTC; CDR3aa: CASSEPPRQSAYNEQFF